Presented here are 19 T cell receptor beta chains from one specimen sequenced in a study of shared clonotypes between healthy human individuals. Measured with immunoSEQ multiplex PCR; TCRdb has only the in-frame clones, and not every one. The table has millions of clones, 93% seen once. Terminally differentiated effector memory CD45RA+ cells were excluded by CCR7 positive selection of CD45RO-negative cells. The sample comprised naive CD8+ T cells from PBMCs. Every receptor here comes from a man between 18 and 29 years old in good health. Some clones in this sample may be carry-over from other donors' samples.

The J gene is TRBJ2-7, the V gene TRBV5-3; D gene uncertain. TRBV5-3 qualifies as an ORF whose function is uncertain. This CDR3 has 13 residues. Between the trimmed V and J ends, which lost 0 bases and 3 bases, there was a span of 7 bases. CDR3 protein: CARSLAWGYEQYF. The CDR3 nucleotides read TGTGCCAGAAGCTTGGCCTGGGGCTACGAGCAGTACTTC.

This chain links TRBV30 with TRBJ2-1; D call uncertain. This CDR3 comprises 14 residues. The germline V gene has CDR1 GTSNPN and CDR2 SVGIG (reference sequence). The V end lost 0 bases, the J end lost 6 bases, and 12 bases lay between the germline ends. The CDR3 bases are TGTGCCTGGAGTGTAGGCCGACCGAGCAATGAGCAGTTCTTC. The encoded protein is CAWSVGRPSNEQFF.

The chain joins TRBV23-1 to TRBJ1-5; 10 bases match TRBD1. TRBV23-1 carries the ORF label, with uncertain function. The CDR3 extends over 16 amino acids. The V and J ends lost 6 bases and 6 bases, in that order; junction bases with no gene match: 11. This CDR3 is CASRRPRQGAIQPQHF. DNA of the CDR3: TGCGCCAGCAGACGCCCCCGACAGGGGGCGATTCAGCCCCAGCATTTT.

The chain uses TRBV6-5 and TRBJ2-7, with D tentatively TRBD1 (7 bases). The CDR3 is made up of 14 amino acids. Trimming took off 2 bases at V and 3 bases at J, with 11 bases between the two ends. Germline V gene lookup returns CDR1 MNHEY and CDR2 SVGAGI. In nucleotides, the CDR3 is TGTGCCAGCAGTTACGGGGGGACAGACTACGAGCAGTACTTC. Protein product: CASSYGGTDYEQYF.

A few counts support this clone. V is TRBV11-3 and J is TRBJ2-7, with TRBD1 matching 8 bases. V lost 5 bases and J lost 4; bases outside the gene matches: 4. CDR1 is SGHNT, CDR2 YENEEA, per germline. The CDR3 has 13 amino acids. The DNA for the CDR3 is TGTGCCAGCAGCCCGGGACAGGAGTACGAGCAGTACTTC. Translating it yields CASSPGQEYEQYF.

This chain joins TRBV28 and TRBJ2-1, with a tentative D call TRBD2 (7 bases). The CDR3 length is 16 residues. CDR1 and CDR2 (germline): MDHEN, SYDVKM. The ends were cut back, 7 bases at V and 4 bases at J, with 20 bases in the middle. The CDR3 sequence: CASTLPGEGDYNEQFF. CDR3 DNA: TGTGCCAGCACCTTACCGGGGGAGGGGGATTACAATGAGCAGTTCTTC.

The rearrangement joins TRBV6-5 to TRBJ1-3; D gene ambiguous. Per germline, CDR1 MNHEY and CDR2 SVGAGI. Trimming took 0 bases from V and 0 from J, leaving 6 bases between them. The CDR3 has 15 residues. CDR3 coding DNA: TGTGCCAGCAGTTACTCGCTGGGCTCTGGAAACACCATATATTTT. This encodes CASSYSLGSGNTIYF.

This chain links TRBV28 with TRBJ1-2, with D unresolved. CDR1 MDHEN and CDR2 SYDVKM come from the germline V gene. The germline V and J ends were trimmed by 4 bases and 4 bases, with 13 bases remaining between them. CDR3 size: 14 residues. CDR3 amino acids: CASSSRARAYGYTF. In DNA form, the CDR3 reads TGTGCCAGCAGTTCCCGGGCCCGGGCCTATGGCTACACCTTC.

The chain employs TRBV9 and TRBJ2-1, with 8 bases matching TRBD1. With 7 bases clipped from V and 6 bases from J, the junction kept 6 bases outside the gene matches. This CDR3 contains 13 residues. Looked up from germline, CDR1 is SGDLS and CDR2 is YYNGEE. This chain's CDR3 is CASSKDRANEQFF. In DNA form, the CDR3 reads TGTGCCAGCTCTAAGGACAGGGCCAATGAGCAGTTCTTC.

In this sample, this clone turned up a few times. V gene TRBV13 combines with J gene TRBJ1-4; tentatively, D is TRBD1 (5 bases). Trimming shortened V by 6 bases and J by 8 bases, and 13 bases separated the two germline ends. Germline assignment: CDR1 PRHDT and CDR2 FYEKMQ (reference sequence). The CDR3 is 13 amino acids. The CDR3 bases are TGTGCCAGCAGGGGGCAGGGCGGCGAAAAACTGTTTTTT. Protein product: CASRGQGGEKLFF.

V gene TRBV30 combines with J gene TRBJ2-1; TRBD2 aligns across 10 bases. Germline loops: CDR1 GTSNPN, CDR2 SVGIG (reference sequence). J lost 7 bases, V lost 0 bases, and 3 bases had no gene match. This CDR3 region has 14 residues. CDR3 in DNA: TGTGCCTGGAGTGTGAGCGGGAGGGTAAATGAGCAGTTCTTC. It translates to CAWSVSGRVNEQFF.

This chain uses TRBV28 with TRBJ2-2, with 8 bases lining up with TRBD2. V trimming: 7 bases; J trimming: 6 bases; junction bases outside the gene matches: 10. In germline, CDR1 is MDHEN, CDR2 SYDVKM. CDR3 length: 15 amino acids. This chain's CDR3 is CASTPGGYGSGELFF. CDR3 nucleotides: TGTGCCAGCACTCCGGGGGGGTACGGGTCCGGGGAGCTGTTTTTT.

This chain uses TRBV27 with TRBJ1-4, with D tentatively TRBD1 (6 bases). Trimming removed 3 bases from V and 10 bases from J, with 15 bases in between. The CDR3 consists of 14 residues. Germline V gene sequence: CDR1 MNHEY, CDR2 SMNVEV (reference sequence). The CDR3 region is CASSLTGGLGKLFF. CDR3 sequence (DNA): TGTGCCAGCAGTTTGACAGGTGGGCTTGGAAAACTGTTTTTT. Looking up the rest from reference TRBV27 and TRBJ1-4 gives the full variable domain: EAQVTQNPRYLITVTGKKLTVTCSQNMNHEYMSWYRQDPGLGLRQIYYSMNVEVTDKGDVPEGYKVSRKEKRNFPLILESPSPNQTSLYFCASSLTGGLGKLFFGSGTQLSVL.

V and J are TRBV2 and TRBJ1-3, with D hard to call. This CDR3 comprises 14 residues. Germline loops: CDR1 SNHLY, CDR2 FYNNEI. Trimming left V 8 bases short and J 3 bases short, with 14 bases between. DNA for the CDR3: TGTGCCAGCTCAGCGGAAGCAAATGGAAACACCATATATTTT. Protein product: CASSAEANGNTIYF.

This clone was seen a single time. This chain joins TRBV4-3 and TRBJ2-7, with 7 bases fitting TRBD2. Germline V gives CDR1 LGHNA, CDR2 YSLEER. V was pared by 0 bases and J by 3 bases, with 2 bases of the junction left unmatched. The length of the CDR3 is 14 residues. The CDR3 sequence: CASSQDRTSYEQYF. DNA of the CDR3: TGCGCCAGCAGCCAAGACAGGACTAGCTACGAGCAGTACTTC.

The chain combines TRBV7-9 with TRBJ2-2; 10 bases agree with TRBD1. V was pared by 5 bases and J by 4 bases, with 13 bases of the junction left unmatched. The length of the CDR3 is 18 residues. Per germline, CDR1 SEHNR and CDR2 FQNEAQ (reference sequence). CDR3 amino acids: CASSSPDPGTGATGELFF. DNA for the CDR3: TGTGCCAGCAGCAGCCCAGACCCCGGGACAGGGGCCACCGGGGAGCTGTTTTTT.

V and J are TRBV6-1 and TRBJ2-5; D perhaps matches TRBD1 (5 bases). Germline V gene data show CDR1 as MNHNS and CDR2 as SASEGT. The CDR3 runs to 13 residues. Trimming left V 2 bases short and J 3 bases short, with 7 bases between. CDR3 sequence reads: CASSEQGEETQYF. The CDR3 nucleotides read TGTGCCAGCAGTGAACAAGGGGAAGAGACCCAGTACTTC.

This rearrangement joins TRBV7-2 to TRBJ2-2; D unresolved. Germline assignment: CDR1 SGHTA and CDR2 FQGNSA. V dropped 5 bases and J dropped 3 bases, with 19 bases sitting between them. The CDR3 sequence is 17 residues long. The CDR3 bases are TGTGCCAGCAGCCCCCCCTACCCTTGGCAGGACACCGGGGAGCTGTTTTTT. This sequence encodes CASSPPYPWQDTGELFF.

The genes are TRBV25-1 and TRBJ2-1; TRBD2 aligns across 10 bases. Germline V lookup: CDR1 MGHDK, CDR2 SYGVNS. CDR3 length equals 17 residues. Trimming cost V 2 bases and J 7 bases; bases outside gene matches: 11. In DNA form, the CDR3 reads TGTGCCAGCAGTGAAATCCTAGCGGGAGACTCTTTTAATGAGCAGTTCTTC. It yields the protein CASSEILAGDSFNEQFF.